This T cell receptor beta chain was sequenced during a study of blood T cell repertoires in COVID-19. Using immunoSEQ multiplex PCR, the repertoire was profiled, and TCRdb retains in-frame clones only, with some absent. Here the sample spans 95,000 to 110,000 clones, about 88% being singletons. The germline V gene has CDR1 MGHRA and CDR2 YSYEKL. CDR3 length equals 15 residues. V lost 4 bases, J lost 1 base, and 7 bases stayed unmatched. The sequence derives from a human donor in a cohort sampled during active COVID-19. The rearrangement joins TRBV4-1 to TRBJ2-7; TRBD2 matches at 7 bases. Material for sequencing was peripheral blood. CDR3 residues: CASSPQARESYEQYF. The CDR3 nucleotides read TGCGCCAGCAGCCCCCAGGCGCGGGAGTCCTACGAGCAGTACTTC.